The 30 T cell receptor beta chains presented below share a single source sample, sequenced in a study of T-cell memory formation after mild COVID-19. Using its own MiXCR run on the 5' RACE reads, TCRdb lists one record per CDR3 protein. The sample contains roughly 250,000 distinct CDR3 sequences, roughly a sixth of which appear only once. Sequenced input: PBMCs or a T cell subset sorted from them (not recorded which). The origin of the receptors is a man aged 18 to 30 who had mild COVID-19 (a few samples of this study predate the infection). Cell type and time point are not known.

This clonotype was detected ten times or more. The gene calls are TRBV7-2 and TRBJ2-1, with 10 bases matching TRBD2. J lost 3 bases, V lost 6 bases, and 5 bases had no gene match. Per germline, CDR1 SGHTA and CDR2 FQGNSA. The CDR3 spans 15 residues. In DNA, the CDR3 is TGTGCCAGCAGGGGATCTAGCGGGAGCTACAATGAGCAGTTCTTC. It yields the protein CASRGSSGSYNEQFF.

This clonotype was detected only a few times. J is TRBJ1-2 and V is TRBV4-1; D uncertain. The germline V and J ends were trimmed by 4 bases and 5 bases, with 14 bases remaining between them. CDR1 is MGHRA, CDR2 YSYEKL, per germline. The CDR3 length is 14 residues. CDR3 in amino acids: CASSPPGRLYGYTF. The DNA of the CDR3 is TGCGCCAGCAGCCCCCCCGGACGGTTATATGGCTACACCTTC.

This clonotype was found many times. The chain couples TRBV5-1 to TRBJ2-6, with TRBD1 matching over 10 bases. CDR1 is SGHRS, CDR2 YFSETQ, per germline. With V trimmed by 4 bases and J by 5 bases, 3 bases remained unmatched. CDR3 length: 15 amino acids. The CDR3 DNA sequence: TGCGCCAGCAGCCCGGGACAGGGGAGGGCCAACGTCCTGACTTTC. Translated: CASSPGQGRANVLTF.

There are many counts of this clonotype. V gene TRBV28 combines with J gene TRBJ2-1; possibly TRBD1 or TRBD2 for D (5 bases each). Trimming pared 11 bases from V and 7 bases from J, leaving 9 bases between. CDR3 length equals 10 residues. From germline, CDR1 is MDHEN and CDR2 SYDVKM. The CDR3 DNA reads as TGTGCCTGGGGGAAGAATGAGCAGTTCTTC. Residues: CAWGKNEQFF. Together with reference TRBV28 and TRBJ2-1, the CDR3 gives the full variable domain: DVKVTQSSRYLVKRTGEKVFLECVQDMDHENMFWYRQDPGLGLRLIYFSYDVKMKEKGDIPEGYSVSREKKERFSLILESASTNQTSMYLCAWGKNEQFFGPGTRLTVL.

The chain couples TRBV4-1 to TRBJ1-2, with D maybe TRBD1 (6 bases). V was trimmed by 1 base and J by 1 base, leaving 25 bases between them. Looked up from germline, CDR1 is MGHRA and CDR2 is YSYEKL. CDR3 length: 20 residues. The CDR3 nucleotides read TGCGCCAGCAGCCAAGCTGTACGGGGGACATCCACCCCTTTTAACTATGGCTACACCTTC. This encodes CASSQAVRGTSTPFNYGYTF.

The chain has TRBV23-1 and TRBJ2-3; D may match TRBD1 or TRBD2 (5 bases each). Being an ORF, TRBV23-1 has a function that is uncertain. V shed 8 bases and J shed 0 bases, with 6 bases lying between them. The CDR3 spans 12 residues. The CDR3 sequence is CASWDSTDTQYF. The CDR3 region has the DNA TGCGCCAGCTGGGACAGCACAGATACGCAGTATTTT.

This clonotype was counted a few times. CDR3 loop: CSVEGTEAFF. CDR3 DNA sequence: TGCAGCGTTGAGGGCACTGAAGCTTTCTTT. The chain couples TRBV29-1 to TRBJ1-1; D gene uncertain. Germline values: CDR1 SQVTM, CDR2 ANQGSEA. The V end lost 3 bases, the J end lost 4 bases, and 3 bases lay between the germline ends. This CDR3 has 10 amino acids.

This clonotype was observed a few times. The rearrangement uses TRBV4-1 and TRBJ2-3; a weak D match, TRBD2 (6 bases). The CDR3 covers 14 residues. CDR1 MGHRA and CDR2 YSYEKL come from the germline V gene. Deletions cut 0 bases from V and 5 bases from J, with 9 bases between. In DNA, the CDR3 is TGCGCCAGCAGCCAAGATCCGGGGGTAGATACGCAGTATTTT. This sequence encodes CASSQDPGVDTQYF.

There are a few counts of this clonotype. The junction departs from germline at one end; a sequencing error may be responsible. The gene calls are TRBV4-3 and TRBJ1-3, with a tentative D call TRBD1 (5 bases). Germline values: CDR1 LGHNA, CDR2 YSLEER. There are 16 residues in the CDR3. The CDR3 protein is CASSQEMDTSGNNIYF. The CDR3 bases are TGCGCCAGCAGCCAAGAGATGGACACCTCTGGAAACAACATATATTTT.

This clonotype was detected only a few times. The V call is TRBV4-1, the J call TRBJ1-3; D gene ambiguous. The CDR3 is 15 amino acids. Germline V gene lookup returns CDR1 MGHRA and CDR2 YSYEKL. V lost 0 bases to trimming and J lost 4 bases, with 10 bases between them. The CDR3 reads CASSQESGVGNTIYF. Written as DNA, the CDR3 is TGCGCCAGCAGCCAAGAATCCGGGGTAGGAAACACCATATATTTT.

This chain links TRBV5-1 with TRBJ1-1; D is undetermined. Germline lookup yields CDR1 SGHRS and CDR2 YFSETQ. The CDR3 runs to 15 residues. V was cut by 0 bases and J by 1 base, with 10 bases left in between. CDR3 region: CASSLAEGGNTEAFF. The DNA for the CDR3 is TGCGCCAGCAGCTTGGCCGAGGGAGGGAACACTGAAGCTTTCTTT.

CDR3 sequence: CSASGTSGVYNEQFF. Written as DNA, the CDR3 is TGCAGTGCTTCCGGTACTAGCGGGGTATACAATGAGCAGTTCTTC. The chain has TRBV20-1 and TRBJ2-1; 10 nucleotides agree with TRBD2. CDR1 is DFQATT and CDR2 is SNEGSKA in the germline V gene (reference sequence). V shed 5 bases, J shed 4 bases, and the junction held 8 bases outside the gene matches. The CDR3 extends over 15 amino acids.

The rearrangement uses TRBV11-2 and TRBJ1-2; 9 bases match TRBD1. Germline V gene data show CDR1 as SGHAT and CDR2 as FQNNGV. Trimming cost V 3 bases and J 7 bases; bases outside gene matches: 9. This CDR3 has 15 amino acids. The CDR3 here is CASSFTGGMVGGYTF. In DNA, the CDR3 is TGTGCCAGCAGCTTTACAGGGGGCATGGTTGGTGGCTACACCTTC.

This rearrangement joins TRBV5-1 to TRBJ1-6; TRBD1 aligns across 9 bases. Trimming removed 4 bases from V and 14 bases from J; junction bases left unmatched: 10. The CDR3 spans 14 residues. Germline V gene sequence: CDR1 SGHRS, CDR2 YFSETQ. CDR3: CASSPGTGQGTLHF. DNA of the CDR3: TGCGCCAGCAGCCCAGGGACAGGGCAAGGTACCCTCCACTTT.

Many counts were recorded for this clonotype. The chain employs TRBV5-1 and TRBJ2-1; TRBD2 matches at 11 bases. This CDR3 contains 15 residues. Germline loops: CDR1 SGHRS, CDR2 YFSETQ. The ends lost 4 bases at V and 5 bases at J; junction bases unmatched: 5. CDR3: CASSRGTSGNNEQFF. The CDR3 bases are TGCGCCAGCAGCAGGGGGACTAGCGGAAACAATGAGCAGTTCTTC.

V and J are TRBV5-1 and TRBJ2-3; unclear D gene. Germline V gene sequence: CDR1 SGHRS, CDR2 YFSETQ. Trimming took 2 bases from V and 0 from J, leaving 7 bases between them. CDR3 length: 14 residues. The CDR3 is CASSFDSSTDTQYF. The CDR3 DNA is TGCGCCAGCAGCTTCGACTCTAGCACAGATACGCAGTATTTT.

V gene TRBV5-1 combines with J gene TRBJ2-1; 9 bases match TRBD2. V shed 2 bases, J shed 4 bases, and the junction held 7 bases outside the gene matches. The CDR3 totals 16 residues. CDR1 and CDR2 from the germline V gene are SGHRS and YFSETQ. The CDR3 coding sequence is TGCGCCAGCAGCTTAAGGATTAGCGGGGGATACAATGAGCAGTTCTTC. Residues: CASSLRISGGYNEQFF.

The chain joins TRBV2 to TRBJ1-1; D uncertain. The CDR3 has 13 amino acids. V was cut by 5 bases and J by 1 base, with 8 bases left in between. The germline gives CDR1 SNHLY, CDR2 FYNNEI. CDR3 in amino acids: CASSIFGNTEAFF. Written as DNA, the CDR3 is TGTGCCAGCAGTATATTCGGGAACACTGAAGCTTTCTTT. The full variable domain, rest sourced from reference TRBV2 and TRBJ1-1, is EPEVTQTPSHQVTQMGQEVILRCVPISNHLYFYWYRQILGQKVEFLVSFYNNEISEKSEIFDDQFSVERPDGSNFTLKIRSTKLEDSAMYFCASSIFGNTEAFFGQGTRLTVV.

The CDR3 sequence: CSAVPGQGSDTQYF. The CDR3 bases are TGCAGTGCCGTCCCGGGACAGGGTTCGGATACGCAGTATTTT. The chain couples TRBV20-1 to TRBJ2-3; 9 nucleotides line up with TRBD1. The ends lost 6 bases at V and 6 bases at J; junction bases unmatched: 10. CDR3 length: 14 amino acids. Germline assignment: CDR1 DFQATT and CDR2 SNEGSKA (reference sequence).

This clonotype was counted only a few times. The chain has TRBV6-4 and TRBJ2-3; 11 bases fit TRBD2. Germline loops: CDR1 MRHNA, CDR2 SNTAGT. The V gene end was trimmed by 4 bases and the J gene end by 4 bases; junction bases not matched to a gene: 4. This CDR3 is built from 15 residues. This CDR3 is CASSGSGGAPDTQYF. The CDR3 nucleotides read TGTGCCAGCAGTGGTAGCGGGGGGGCCCCAGATACGCAGTATTTT.

This rearrangement joins TRBV5-1 to TRBJ2-3; D is uncertain. CDR1 SGHRS and CDR2 YFSETQ come from the germline V gene. The CDR3 contains 15 residues. V gave up 2 bases and J gave up 1 base, with 11 bases separating them. The CDR3 DNA reads TGCGCCAGCAGCTTTCTGGGATCTGGCACAGATACGCAGTATTTT. Protein sequence: CASSFLGSGTDTQYF. The whole variable domain, remainder taken from reference TRBV5-1 and TRBJ2-3, is KAGVTQTPRYLIKTRGQQVTLSCSPISGHRSVSWYQQTPGQGLQFLFEYFSETQRNKGNFPGRFSGRQFSNSRSEMNVSTLELGDSALYLCASSFLGSGTDTQYFGPGTRLTVL.

The sample holds a few counts of this clonotype. The chain links TRBV5-1 to TRBJ2-3, with D unresolved. V lost 0 bases, J lost 4 bases, and 6 bases lay in between. The CDR3 is made up of 13 amino acids. Germline CDR1 and CDR2: SGHRS and YFSETQ. CDR3: CASSLATPDTQYF. The CDR3 coding sequence is TGCGCCAGCAGCTTGGCAACCCCAGATACGCAGTATTTT.

This clonotype has at least ten counts. The rearrangement joins TRBV4-1 to TRBJ2-3; 7 bases agree with TRBD2. The V and J ends lost 0 bases and 0 bases, in that order; junction bases with no gene match: 3. The germline CDR1 and CDR2 sequences are MGHRA and YSYEKL. This CDR3 has 16 amino acids. The CDR3 region is CASSQEAGPSTDTQYF. The CDR3 nucleotides are TGCGCCAGCAGCCAAGAAGCGGGGCCCAGCACAGATACGCAGTATTTT.

The sample holds a few counts of this clonotype. This chain connects TRBV9 to TRBJ1-5, with D possibly TRBD1 on 5 matching bases. Germline V gene sequence: CDR1 SGDLS, CDR2 YYNGEE. The CDR3 has 14 residues. V lost 1 base to trimming and J lost 7 bases, with 12 bases between them. The CDR3 region has the DNA TGTGCCAGCAGCGTATCAGGGCTTGAACAGCCCCAGCATTTT. This sequence encodes CASSVSGLEQPQHF.

The rearrangement joins TRBV2 to TRBJ1-4, with TRBD1 matching over 7 bases. Germline trimming cut 7 bases from V and 0 bases from J; bases unmatched to any gene: 5. The CDR3 is made up of 15 amino acids. Germline V lookup: CDR1 SNHLY, CDR2 FYNNEI. CDR3: CASTRDSPTNEKLFF. The CDR3 DNA follows: TGTGCCAGCACCCGGGACAGCCCAACTAATGAAAAACTGTTTTTT.

This clonotype was counted ten times or more. V and J are TRBV4-1 and TRBJ2-5; 12 bases fit TRBD2. V shed 4 bases and J 0 bases; nucleotides not matched to a gene: 3. This CDR3 comprises 16 residues. CDR1 and CDR2 from the germline V gene are MGHRA and YSYEKL. CDR3 residues: CASSRRTSGDQETQYF. The CDR3 coding sequence is TGCGCCAGCAGCCGGCGGACTAGCGGGGACCAAGAGACCCAGTACTTC.

Only a few counts were recorded for this clonotype. The chain combines TRBV2 with TRBJ2-7; maybe TRBD2 (6 bases). CDR3 size: 13 residues. The V end was cut by 6 bases, the J end by 3 bases, with 12 bases between. Germline V gene data show CDR1 as SNHLY and CDR2 as FYNNEI. In nucleotides, the CDR3 is TGTGCCAGCAGCCCCCGGGAGCTCTACGAGCAGTACGTC. It translates to CASSPRELYEQYV.

This clonotype was observed many times. V usage is TRBV7-9 and J usage is TRBJ1-6, with D hard to call. This CDR3 is built from 14 residues. Germline V gene data show CDR1 as SEHNR and CDR2 as FQNEAQ (reference sequence). The germline V and J ends were trimmed by 8 bases and 0 bases, with 8 bases remaining between them. The CDR3 sequence: CASSPDSYNSPLHF. The DNA for the CDR3 is TGTGCCAGCTCGCCAGACTCCTATAATTCACCCCTCCACTTT.

The CDR3 spells CASRETGGNTIYF. CDR3 coding DNA: TGCGCCAGCAGGGAAACCGGGGGAAACACCATATATTTT. The V call is TRBV5-1, the J call TRBJ1-3; no definite D call. The CDR3 is 13 residues long. The V end lost 5 bases, the J end lost 4 bases, and 10 bases lay between the germline ends. Germline assignment: CDR1 SGHRS and CDR2 YFSETQ. The whole variable domain, filled in from reference TRBV5-1 and TRBJ1-3, reads KAGVTQTPRYLIKTRGQQVTLSCSPISGHRSVSWYQQTPGQGLQFLFEYFSETQRNKGNFPGRFSGRQFSNSRSEMNVSTLELGDSALYLCASRETGGNTIYFGEGSWLTVV.

This clonotype was recorded once. This rearrangement joins TRBV5-1 to TRBJ2-7, with D tentatively TRBD1 (6 bases). CDR1 SGHRS and CDR2 YFSETQ come from the germline V gene. V dropped 0 bases and J dropped 4 bases, with 14 bases sitting between them. The CDR3 is made up of 15 amino acids. The CDR3 DNA is TGCGCCAGCAGCTTGGTGGTACAGGGCCCGTACGAGCAGTACTTC. Translated, it gives CASSLVVQGPYEQYF.